Listed below are T cell receptor beta chains from one sample, sequenced in a study of T-cell reconstitution after alpha-beta-depleted transplantation in children. Via MiXCR, TCRdb re-called the PCR reads, giving one row per CDR3 protein. The sample has about 980,000 distinct CDR3 sequences; about 31% are singletons. The sequencing here drew on PBMCs, mostly from graft donor cells, taken 360 days after TCRalphabeta/CD19-depleted stem cell transplant. These receptor sequences come from a boy under three years old who had a stem cell transplant for SCID, so the T cells may come from the graft donor. CDR3s include the opening cysteine and the closing phenylalanine or tryptophan. A D gene is named only where the DNA matches it firmly. Size values are once, few and many counts, or a class for expanded clones, and some rows have none.

V gene	clone size	J gene	D gene	CDR3 DNA	CDR3 protein
TRBV5-1	-	TRBJ2-1	TRBD2	TGCGCCAGCAGCCTGACTAGCGGGGGTCTCTCCTACAATGAGCAGTTCTTC	CASSLTSGGLSYNEQFF
TRBV4-3	few	TRBJ2-5	TRBD1	TGCGCCAGCAGCCAAGGGACAGGGAACCAAGAGACCCAGTACTTC	CASSQGTGNQETQYF
TRBV5-4	-	TRBJ2-2	TRBD2	TGTGCCAGCAGCCCTTTAGCGGGGGGCAGGACCGGGGAGCTGTTTTTT	CASSPLAGGRTGELFF
TRBV12-3/TRBV12-4	-	TRBJ2-7	-	TGTACCAGCAGCCTAGGGTCGGACGGGGGCCCTGTCTACGAGCAGTACTTC	CTSSLGSDGGPVYEQYF
TRBV7-9	-	TRBJ1-5	TRBD1	TGTGCCAGCAGCTTTGGGGGGACAGGTATACAGCCCCAGCATTTT	CASSFGGTGIQPQHF
TRBV7-9	few	TRBJ2-4	-	TGTGCCAGCAGCTTGTCAGGGGACTTAGCCAAAAACATTCAGTACTTC	CASSLSGDLAKNIQYF
TRBV30	-	TRBJ2-1	TRBD2	TGTGCCTGGAGTGTAAGGGGCTTGGGAGCGGGGGCTGAGCAGTTCTTC	CAWSVRGLGAGAEQFF
TRBV20-1	few	TRBJ1-2	-	TGCAGTGCTGTACGTCCAGGGGAGATCGTCTATGGCTACACCTTC	CSAVRPGEIVYGYTF
TRBV20-1	-	TRBJ2-3	TRBD2	TGCAGTTCGCGGGGAGCGGGGGGCCCAGATACGCAGTATTTT	CSSRGAGGPDTQYF
TRBV20-1	-	TRBJ2-4	-	TGCAGTGCTAGCCCTAAATGGAGCATCGCCAAAAACATTCAGTACTTC	CSASPKWSIAKNIQYF
TRBV4-3	few	TRBJ2-1	TRBD1	TGCGCCAGCAGCCAAGATCTTTGGACAGGGCTCCCCTACAGGAACAATGAGCAGTTCTTC	CASSQDLWTGLPYRNNEQFF
TRBV7-9	few	TRBJ2-3	-	TGTGCCAGCAGGATGGCAGGTCTTCCCACAGATACGCAGTATTTT	CASRMAGLPTDTQYF
TRBV28	-	TRBJ2-5	TRBD2	TGTGCCAGCAGCCTTAATTGGCCGACTAGCGGGGTCCAAGAGACCCAGTACTTC	CASSLNWPTSGVQETQYF
TRBV20-1	-	TRBJ2-5	TRBD1	TGCAGTGCTAACCCACTAGACAGGGGGAGCGCGGAGACCCAGTACTTC	CSANPLDRGSAETQYF
TRBV7-2	few	TRBJ2-7	-	TGTGCCAGCAGCTTAAGCTCCTACTCCTACGAGCAGTACTTC	CASSLSSYSYEQYF
TRBV15	-	TRBJ2-7	-	TGTGCCACCAGCAGAGCCTTGTTGGACGGGAAGCAGTACTTC	CATSRALLDGKQYF
TRBV6-1	few	TRBJ2-5	-	TGTGCCAGCAGTCCCCGAGGAGGGTCAGAGACCCAGTACTTC	CASSPRGGSETQYF
TRBV12-3/TRBV12-4	-	TRBJ2-3	-	TGTGCCAGCAGTTTCCTAAGTGGGGCCCCAGATACGCAGTATTTT	CASSFLSGAPDTQYF
TRBV7-9	-	TRBJ1-1	-	TGTGCCAGCAGCACAGGGAGGTCGCGGAACACTGAAGCTTTCTTT	CASSTGRSRNTEAFF
TRBV29-1	-	TRBJ1-1	-	TGCAGCGTTGAGTACCCCTGGGGTGAAGCTTTCTTT	CSVEYPWGEAFF
TRBV19	-	TRBJ2-1	-	TGTGCCAGTAGGAAGGGGTTCTACAATGAGCAGTTCTTC	CASRKGFYNEQFF
TRBV29-1	-	TRBJ2-2	TRBD2	TGCAGCGTTAGCGGGGGAGGCAACACCGGGGAGCTGTTTTTT	CSVSGGGNTGELFF
TRBV28	-	TRBJ2-3	-	TGTGCCAGCAGTTTGCTGGGAAAGGGAAGAGATACGCAGTATTTT	CASSLLGKGRDTQYF
TRBV15	-	TRBJ2-1	TRBD2	TGTGCCACCAGCAGAGATCCTACCTCTAGCGGGGGGCGGTCCAAGCAGTTCTTC	CATSRDPTSSGGRSKQFF
TRBV5-1	few	TRBJ2-7	-	TGCGCCAGCAGCTACGGGAGCCGCGAAGGGTACGAGCAGTACTTC	CASSYGSREGYEQYF
TRBV27	-	TRBJ2-7	TRBD1	TGTGCCAGCAGTTCCTCAGCAGGGGGTTTGAGGTACGAGCAGTACTTC	CASSSSAGGLRYEQYF
TRBV20-1	many	TRBJ2-1	TRBD2	TGCAGTGCTAGAAGACGAGGACTAGCGGGGGGCGAGTTCTTC	CSARRRGLAGGEFF
TRBV15	few	TRBJ1-1	-	TGTGCCACCAGCATCGACATGGCGGCGGACCATGGGAACACTGAAGCTTTCTTT	CATSIDMAADHGNTEAFF
TRBV20-1	few	TRBJ2-3	-	TGCAGTGCTAGAGATCAAAGGTGGCGGTCCACAGATACGCAGTATTTT	CSARDQRWRSTDTQYF
TRBV29-1	-	TRBJ1-1	-	TGTTCGGAGAGCGGGCAGCTGAACACTGAAGCTTTCTTT	CSESGQLNTEAFF
TRBV20-1	-	TRBJ2-5	-	TGCAGTGCTAGAATGGCCCCCGGGTTAGAGACCCAGTACTTC	CSARMAPGLETQYF
TRBV6-1	few	TRBJ2-1	-	TGTGCCAGCAAAACGACAGGGACTCCCTACAATGAGCAGTTCTTC	CASKTTGTPYNEQFF
TRBV5-5	-	TRBJ2-7	-	TGTGCCAGCGGAAAAAACGACGGCTACGAGCAGTACTTC	CASGKNDGYEQYF
TRBV5-1	few	TRBJ1-5	-	TGCGCCAGCAGCCTCCCGGGGAGGGATAGCAATCAGCCCCAGCATTTT	CASSLPGRDSNQPQHF
TRBV5-6	-	TRBJ2-1	TRBD1	TGTGCCAGCAGCTCGGGACAGGGTACCAATGAGCAGTTCTTC	CASSSGQGTNEQFF
TRBV5-1	-	TRBJ2-5	TRBD2	TGCGCCAGCCGACTAGCGGGGGGTTACCAAGAGACCCAGTACTTC	CASRLAGGYQETQYF
TRBV20-1	-	TRBJ2-5	TRBD2	TGCAGTGCTAGAGGGGATAGCGGGGGGTGGGGTAGGGAGACCCAGTACTTC	CSARGDSGGWGRETQYF
TRBV25-1	few	TRBJ1-1	TRBD1	TGTGCCAGCAGTGACAATAGGGACAGTTCGAACACTGAAGCTTTCTTT	CASSDNRDSSNTEAFF
TRBV29-1	-	TRBJ1-1	TRBD1	TGCAGCGTGCTCACCGGGACAGGGGAGACTGAAGCTTTCTTT	CSVLTGTGETEAFF
TRBV24-1	-	TRBJ2-3	TRBD1	TGTGCCACCAGTGACCCGGACAGGGGCACAGATACGCAGTATTTT	CATSDPDRGTDTQYF
TRBV5-1	-	TRBJ1-1	-	TGCGCCAGCAGCTTGGGGGTAGCGGGTATGAACACTGAAGCTTTCTTT	CASSLGVAGMNTEAFF
TRBV6-5	-	TRBJ2-2	-	TGTGCCAGCAGTTACTCGATAGGCAGGGCGAACACCGGGGAGCTGTTTTTT	CASSYSIGRANTGELFF
TRBV28	-	TRBJ2-5	TRBD1	TGTGCCAGCAGTTTTGGGACAGGGATCCTACAAGAGACCCAGTACTTC	CASSFGTGILQETQYF
TRBV6-5	-	TRBJ1-5	TRBD1	TGTGCCAGCAGATTACAGGGGCGAGGGCAGCCCCAGCATTTT	CASRLQGRGQPQHF
TRBV12-3/TRBV12-4	few	TRBJ2-3	-	TGTGCCAGCAGTTACGACTGGGGGCCGCCTAGACAGTATTTT	CASSYDWGPPRQYF
TRBV7-6	-	TRBJ2-1	TRBD1	TGTGCCAGCAGCTACTCGTGGGGGACAGGGGCCGTGGACAATGAGCAGTTCTTC	CASSYSWGTGAVDNEQFF
TRBV7-2	many	TRBJ2-3	-	TGTGCCAGCAGCTTAAGCCTGGATACGCAGTATTTT	CASSLSLDTQYF
TRBV4-1	-	TRBJ2-5	TRBD2	TGCGCCAGCAGCCAAGGGGAGCGGGGGCGTGAGACCCAGTACTTC	CASSQGERGRETQYF
TRBV12-3/TRBV12-4	many	TRBJ2-3	-	TGTGCCAGCAGTTTATCCCCCACAGATACGCAGTATTTT	CASSLSPTDTQYF
TRBV30	-	TRBJ2-6	-	TGTGCCTGGCAGTCGGCTGGGGCCAACGTCCTGACTTTC	CAWQSAGANVLTF
TRBV6-5	-	TRBJ2-3	TRBD2	TGTGCCAGCAGTTACTCGGCTAGCGGGGGGCCAGGGTCGCAGTATTTT	CASSYSASGGPGSQYF
TRBV24-1	-	TRBJ2-2	-	TGTGCCACCAGTGATTTGGACGGGGAGCTGTTTTTT	CATSDLDGELFF
TRBV28	-	TRBJ1-5	-	TGTGCCAGCAGTTTATTTTCGGTTCAGCCCCAGCATTTT	CASSLFSVQPQHF
TRBV11-2	-	TRBJ2-7	TRBD2	TGTGCCAGCAGCTTCGACGACCGGGAGGTCTACGAGCAGTACTTC	CASSFDDREVYEQYF
TRBV19	-	TRBJ1-5	-	TGTGCCAGTAGTACACTACAGGGTCTCAGCAATCAGCCCCAGCATTTT	CASSTLQGLSNQPQHF
TRBV20-1	few	TRBJ1-2	-	TGCAGTGCTAGAGTGGGGGCTGGCTACACCTTC	CSARVGAGYTF
TRBV4-2	-	TRBJ2-3	-	TGTGCCAGCAGCCAAGAAGTTTGGCAGGGCACAGATACGCAGTATTTT	CASSQEVWQGTDTQYF
TRBV20-1	few	TRBJ2-1	-	TGCAGTGCTAGAGATGGGCAGGCCTACAATGAGCAGTTCTTC	CSARDGQAYNEQFF
TRBV7-9	many	TRBJ2-2	TRBD1	TGTGCCAGCGGGGGCAGGGGGCATACCGGGGAGCTGTTTTTT	CASGGRGHTGELFF
TRBV7-9	many	TRBJ2-2	-	TGTGCCAGCAGTTTGGACCGATCTCCATACGGGGAGCTGTTTTTT	CASSLDRSPYGELFF